This T cell receptor (beta chain) emerged from a study of tumor-infiltrating lymphocytes in primary liver carcinoma. Overall study findings and caveats: Tumor specimens were characterized by a significantly higher top-250-clone fraction than blood (p = 0.039).

CDR1 is MGHRA and CDR2 is YSYEKL in the germline V gene. The CDR3 covers 13 residues. With a constant-region primer, TCR beta cDNA was made from 450 to 500 ng of total RNA. Nested multiplex PCR, run for three rounds with slightly modified ARM-PCR, yielded TCR beta libraries. Use of TRBV1-TRBV30 forward primers with a C-beta reverse primer characterized the first two PCR rounds, which lasted about 10 cycles each. TCRdb re-called the multiplex PCR reads with MiXCR, one entry per CDR3 protein. This sample carries 120,000 or so distinct CDR3 sequences, about 59% of them seen once, and the ten largest clones take approximately 9.9%. This clonotype was observed a single time. Its antigen is as yet unknown. Germline is not matched at one junction end, which may reflect a read error. Unsorted bulk tissue, about 19-31 mg of it, served as the source for co-extraction of RNA and DNA.

This chain links TRBV4-1 with TRBJ2-7; D not resolved. The sequencing input was liver tumor tissue from sampling region 1. The subset: tumor region T1, superior pole. This receptor was taken from an older woman with primary liver carcinoma and hepatitis B virus infection. The CDR3: CASSLPNSYKQYF. CDR3 nucleotide sequence: TGCGCCAGCAGCCTTCCTAACTCCTACAAGCAGTACTTC.